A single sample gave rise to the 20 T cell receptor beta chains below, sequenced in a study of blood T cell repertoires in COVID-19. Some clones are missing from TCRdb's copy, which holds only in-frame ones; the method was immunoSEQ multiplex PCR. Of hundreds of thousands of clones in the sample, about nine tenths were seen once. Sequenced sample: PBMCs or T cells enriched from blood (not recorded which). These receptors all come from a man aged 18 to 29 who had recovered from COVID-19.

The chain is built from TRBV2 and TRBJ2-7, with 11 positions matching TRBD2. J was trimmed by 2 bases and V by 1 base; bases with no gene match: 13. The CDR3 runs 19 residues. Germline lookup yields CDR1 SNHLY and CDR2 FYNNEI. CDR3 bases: TGTGCCAGCAGTGAAGTTTTGGGGACTAGCGGAGAAATAACCTACGAGCAGTACTTC. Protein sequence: CASSEVLGTSGEITYEQYF.

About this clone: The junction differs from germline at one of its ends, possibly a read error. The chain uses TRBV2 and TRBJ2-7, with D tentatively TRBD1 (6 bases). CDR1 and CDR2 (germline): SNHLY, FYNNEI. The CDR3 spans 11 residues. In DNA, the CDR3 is TGTGCCAGCAGTGAGTGGATGGACAGACACTTC. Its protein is CASSEWMDRHF.

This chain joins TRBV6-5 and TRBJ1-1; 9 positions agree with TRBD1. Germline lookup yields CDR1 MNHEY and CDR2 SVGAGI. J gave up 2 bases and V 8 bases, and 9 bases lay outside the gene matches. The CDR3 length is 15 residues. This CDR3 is CASAKQGAPNTEAFF. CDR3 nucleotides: TGTGCCAGCGCCAAACAGGGGGCTCCCAACACTGAAGCTTTCTTT.

The CDR3 reads CASSRGAGELFF. Written as DNA, the CDR3 is TGCGCCAGCAGTCGAGGAGCCGGGGAGCTGTTTTTT. The chain links TRBV5-1 to TRBJ2-2, with D uncertain. V lost 5 bases, J lost 6 bases, and 8 bases lay in between. Germline V gives CDR1 SGHRS, CDR2 YFSETQ. The CDR3 has 12 residues.

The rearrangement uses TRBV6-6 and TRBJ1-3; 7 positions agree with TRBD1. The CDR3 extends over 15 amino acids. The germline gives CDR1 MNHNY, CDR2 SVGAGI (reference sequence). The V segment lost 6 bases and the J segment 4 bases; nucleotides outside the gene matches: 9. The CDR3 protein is CASRTQWTGGNTIYF. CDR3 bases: TGTGCCAGCAGAACACAATGGACAGGAGGAAACACCATATATTTT.

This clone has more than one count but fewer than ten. The chain's CDR3 is CASSQGYSWALAAQETQYF. The CDR3 DNA is TGTGCCAGCAGCCAAGGATACTCCTGGGCACTAGCGGCCCAAGAGACCCAGTACTTC. This sequence joins TRBV3-1 (or the pseudogene TRBV3-2) and TRBJ2-5, with 8 bases matching TRBD2. V lost 1 base and J lost 1; bases outside the gene matches: 14. The CDR3 is 19 residues long. CDR1 is LGHDT, CDR2 YNNKEL, per germline (reference sequence).

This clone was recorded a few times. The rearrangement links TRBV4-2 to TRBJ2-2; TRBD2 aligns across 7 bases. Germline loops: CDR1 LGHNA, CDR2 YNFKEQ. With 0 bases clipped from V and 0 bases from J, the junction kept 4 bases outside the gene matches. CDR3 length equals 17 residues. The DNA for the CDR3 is TGTGCCAGCAGCCAAGAACCAGGGAGGGCGAACACCGGGGAGCTGTTTTTT. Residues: CASSQEPGRANTGELFF.

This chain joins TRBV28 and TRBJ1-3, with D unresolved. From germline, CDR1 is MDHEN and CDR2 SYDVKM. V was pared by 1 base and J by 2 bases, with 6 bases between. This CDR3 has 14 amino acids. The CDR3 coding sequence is TGTGCCAGCAGTTTATACGGGACTGGAAACACCATATATTTT. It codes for CASSLYGTGNTIYF.

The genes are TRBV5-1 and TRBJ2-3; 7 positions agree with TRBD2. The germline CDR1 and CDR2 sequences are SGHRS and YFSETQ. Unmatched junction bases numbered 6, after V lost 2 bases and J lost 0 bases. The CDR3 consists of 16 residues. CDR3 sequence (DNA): TGCGCCAGCAGCTTCCGCGGGGGTGCTAGCACAGATACGCAGTATTTT. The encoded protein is CASSFRGGASTDTQYF. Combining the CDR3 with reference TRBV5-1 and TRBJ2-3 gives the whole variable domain KAGVTQTPRYLIKTRGQQVTLSCSPISGHRSVSWYQQTPGQGLQFLFEYFSETQRNKGNFPGRFSGRQFSNSRSEMNVSTLELGDSALYLCASSFRGGASTDTQYFGPGTRLTVL.

CDR3 DNA: TGTGCCAGCAGTTACCCAGACAGGGGTGGTTATCAGCCCCAGCATTTT. This codes for CASSYPDRGGYQPQHF. The chain carries TRBV6-5 and TRBJ1-5; 8 bases map to TRBD1. CDR3 length: 16 amino acids. V shed 2 bases, J shed 5 bases, and the junction held 8 bases outside the gene matches. Looked up from germline, CDR1 is MNHEY and CDR2 is SVGAGI.

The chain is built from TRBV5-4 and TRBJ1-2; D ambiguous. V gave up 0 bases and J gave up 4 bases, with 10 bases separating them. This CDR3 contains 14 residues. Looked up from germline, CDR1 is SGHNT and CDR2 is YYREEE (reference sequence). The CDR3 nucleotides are TGTGCCAGCAGCTTGGATGTCACAGTCTATGGCTACACCTTC. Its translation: CASSLDVTVYGYTF.

CDR3 nucleotide sequence: TGCGCCAGCAGCTTCGGGTCCGATCGGGAGACCCAGTACTTC. It is translated as CASSFGSDRETQYF. The rearrangement links TRBV5-1 to TRBJ2-5; unclear D gene. The CDR3 is 14 residues long. Trimming pared 2 bases from V and 5 bases from J, leaving 13 bases between. Germline-derived CDR1 and CDR2 are SGHRS and YFSETQ.

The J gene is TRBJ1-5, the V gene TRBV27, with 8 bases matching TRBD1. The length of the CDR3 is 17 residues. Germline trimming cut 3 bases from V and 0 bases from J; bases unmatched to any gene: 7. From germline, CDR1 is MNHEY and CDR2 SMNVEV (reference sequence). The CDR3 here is CASSLEGTGYSNQPQHF. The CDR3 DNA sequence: TGTGCCAGCAGTTTGGAGGGGACAGGCTATAGCAATCAGCCCCAGCATTTT.

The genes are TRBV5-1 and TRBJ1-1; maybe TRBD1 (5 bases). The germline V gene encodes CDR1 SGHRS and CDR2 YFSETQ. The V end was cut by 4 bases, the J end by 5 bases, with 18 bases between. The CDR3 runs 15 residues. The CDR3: CASSPGGRTRTEAFF. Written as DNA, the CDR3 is TGCGCCAGCAGCCCCGGGGGAAGGACGCGGACTGAAGCTTTCTTT.

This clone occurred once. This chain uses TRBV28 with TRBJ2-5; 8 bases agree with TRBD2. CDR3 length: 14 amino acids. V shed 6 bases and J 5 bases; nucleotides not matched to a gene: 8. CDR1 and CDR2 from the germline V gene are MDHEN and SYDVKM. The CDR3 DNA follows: TGTGCCAGCAGACCCCATAGCGGGACTGAGACCCAGTACTTC. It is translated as CASRPHSGTETQYF. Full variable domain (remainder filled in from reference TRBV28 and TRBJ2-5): DVKVTQSSRYLVKRTGEKVFLECVQDMDHENMFWYRQDPGLGLRLIYFSYDVKMKEKGDIPEGYSVSREKKERFSLILESASTNQTSMYLCASRPHSGTETQYFGPGTRLLVL.

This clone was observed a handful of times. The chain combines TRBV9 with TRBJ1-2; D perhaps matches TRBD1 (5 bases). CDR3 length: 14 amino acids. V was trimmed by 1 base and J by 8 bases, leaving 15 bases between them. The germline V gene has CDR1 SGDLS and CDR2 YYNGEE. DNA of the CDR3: TGTGCCAGCAGCGTACGGAGGGGAGGCGGCGGCTACACCTTC. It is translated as CASSVRRGGGGYTF.

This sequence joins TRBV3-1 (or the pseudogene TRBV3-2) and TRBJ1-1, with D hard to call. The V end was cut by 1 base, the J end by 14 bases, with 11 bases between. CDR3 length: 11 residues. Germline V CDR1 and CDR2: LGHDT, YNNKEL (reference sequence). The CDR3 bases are TGTGCCAGCAGCCAAGTTCTAAAGTTCTTCTTT. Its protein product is CASSQVLKFFF.

CDR3 loop: CASSLTTTGGGQNIQYF. The CDR3, as DNA: TGTGCCAGCAGCTTAACCACTACAGGGGGCGGCCAAAACATTCAGTACTTC. The chain couples TRBV7-2 to TRBJ2-4; 9 nucleotides agree with TRBD1. CDR1 SGHTA and CDR2 FQGNSA come from the germline V gene. V dropped 2 bases and J dropped 5; count of bases not matched to a gene: 10. The CDR3 runs to 17 residues.

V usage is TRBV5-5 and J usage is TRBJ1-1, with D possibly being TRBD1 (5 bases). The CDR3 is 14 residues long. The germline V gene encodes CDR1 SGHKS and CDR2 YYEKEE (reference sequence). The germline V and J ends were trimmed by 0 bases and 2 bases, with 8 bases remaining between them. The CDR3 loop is CASSLDQGNTEAFF. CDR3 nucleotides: TGTGCCAGCAGCTTGGATCAGGGAAACACTGAAGCTTTCTTT.

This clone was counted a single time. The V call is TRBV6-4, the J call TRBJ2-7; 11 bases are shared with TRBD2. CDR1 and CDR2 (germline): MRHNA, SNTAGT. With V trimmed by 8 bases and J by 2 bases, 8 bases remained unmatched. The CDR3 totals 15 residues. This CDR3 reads CASSPQLAGAYEQYF. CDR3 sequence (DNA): TGTGCCAGCTCACCCCAACTAGCGGGAGCCTACGAGCAGTACTTC.